The following is a T cell receptor beta chain sequence with its context. Its matching antigen is unknown. The study enrolled patients aged 18 to 65 with newly diagnosed hyperthyroidism of under 2 months' duration. This specimen belongs to a study of T cells in Graves' hyperthyroidism and ophthalmopathy. Findings of the study overall: By a 13 V-J model, ophthalmopathy was set apart from stable hyperthyroidism.

The V end lost 1 base, the J end lost 3 bases, and 14 bases lay between the germline ends. The CDR3 contains 16 residues. Amplification targeted TCR beta CDR3 regions from RNA transcripts. The HTBI primer set was used in a first-round RT-PCR of the TCR CDR3. TCRdb re-called the multiplex PCR reads with MiXCR, one entry per CDR3 protein. This table holds around 690,000 distinct CDR3 sequences, approximately 15% found once. The chain has TRBV12-3 or TRBV12-4 and TRBJ2-3, with D maybe TRBD1 (6 bases). The receptor's source is a man aged 50 to 59 with Graves' hyperthyroidism. The sequencing sample was made of blood. DNA of the CDR3: TGTGCCAGCAGTTTAGTGGTTGGGGGCCGGACAGATACGCAGTATTTT. This translates into CASSLVVGGRTDTQYF.